The source of this T cell receptor beta chain is a study of CD8+ T cells in alopecia areata (dated by TCRdb to the late 2010s). Regarding the research as a whole: High-throughput TCRbeta sequencing was used to examine T cell clonal expansion in alopecia areata in both the C3H/HeJ mouse model and human patients. In humans, TCRbeta sequencing was performed on scalp tissue and on sorted CD4+ and CD8+ peripheral blood T cells from healthy controls and from patients with patchy or totalis/universalis alopecia areata. Scalp clonality was compared among normal scalp (n=4), patchy alopecia areata scalp (n=8), and alopecia totalis/universalis scalp (n=8). The RNA source kit depended on sample type: the PAXgene miRNA kit for fixed scalp, the miRNeasy kit for PBMCs, and the RNeasy kit for mouse skin. Amplification of TCRbeta CDR3 regions was done by immunoSEQ multiplex PCR using 35 Vbeta forward primers and 13 Jbeta reverse primers.

This clone was picked up a small number of times. Its target antigen remains unknown. Base qualities were left out, and no much larger clone turns up one base away. PBMCs were separated by density centrifugation and stained for CD3, CD4 and CD8, after which CD4+ and CD8+ T cells were sorted on a FACSAria. Scalp biopsies and blood samples were provided by unaffected controls. Receptor libraries were prepared by the immunoSEQ multiplex PCR assay. RNA was extracted from all samples and reverse transcribed into cDNA as template for TCR sequencing. First-strand cDNA was synthesized using SuperScript III with a 2:1 mix of oligo-dT and random hexamers. A synthetic immune receptor repertoire was used to assess amplification bias, and residual bias was removed computationally. Per the original workflow: After raw reads were preprocessed to remove errors, the CDR3 was defined following IMGT conventions as running from the conserved cysteine to phenylalanine. Clonality was computed by normalizing Shannon entropy by log2 of the number of productive unique TCRs and subtracting the result from 1. Whether scalp clones were CD4 or CD8 was inferred by matching scalp TCRbeta sequences against CD4 and CD8 repertoires sorted from blood. In its TCRdb copy, this immuneACCESS table keeps in-frame sequences only and misses some clones. Where compared with another copy, unresolved V genes explain less than half of these, and the others have no known cause. The V and J calls and clone size are taken from that table; D and trimming were inferred from the DNA. This sample lists around 210,000 clones; just over 55% were detected once. Roughly 5.3% of the sample belongs to the ten largest clones.

On the study overall, not on this receptor specifically: Compared with mice, TCR sequences shared between patients were less clear, possibly partly because of HLA diversity across the patient population. Unlike mouse skin, where gammadelta T cells dominate, normal human skin contains resident alphabeta T cells that get sequenced too, which complicates analysis of the scalp TCR repertoire. Higher clonality and more expanded CD8+ clones were observed in lesional scalp than in normal scalp, particularly in alopecia totalis/universalis, a finding suggestive of antigenic drive.

Including the terminal cysteine and phenylalanine, the CDR3 comprises 12 residues. This entry keeps only the CDR3 DNA: 36 bases, framed from base 1. V loses 4 bases of germline sequence and J loses 1 base, and the interval between the two ends is 7 bases. CDR1 is given as SQVTM and CDR2 as ANQGSEA, both from the germline V gene. The source is a human donor in good health. The V and J genes are TRBV29-1 and TRBJ1-2; the best D guess is TRBD1, with 5 bases matching. Sequences were obtained from CD8+ T cells sorted from blood. The DNA is as follows: TGCAGCGTTGCAGGGATTAACTATGGCTACACCTTC. It specifies CSVAGINYGYTF.